The 30 T cell receptor beta chains presented below share a single source sample, sequenced in a study of sequential checkpoint blockade in melanoma. The assay was immunoSEQ multiplex PCR, and TCRdb's table has in-frame clones only and misses some. Of roughly 9,300 clones in the sample, 27% are singletons; the top ten hold 20% to 25%. Noted treatment: randomized to nivolumab then ipilimumab (arm A) or the reverse (arm B). The source was tumor tissue (inferred from file names), collected from a patient given nivolumab and ipilimumab in sequence. These TCRs come from a human donor with melanoma.

A few counts support this clone. CDR3 sequence: CASSHRVGSGYTF. In nucleotides, the CDR3 is TGTGCCAGCAGCCACAGGGTGGGGTCTGGCTACACCTTC. The chain has TRBV6-8 and TRBJ1-2; D might be TRBD1 (6 bases). There are 13 residues in the CDR3. Trimming removed 6 bases from V and 7 bases from J, with 15 bases in between. The germline CDR1 and CDR2 sequences are MNHGY and SAAAGT.

The genes are TRBV15 and TRBJ2-2, with TRBD1 matching over 9 bases. The germline gives CDR1 LNHNV, CDR2 YYDKDF (reference sequence). J was trimmed by 2 bases and V by 5 bases; bases with no gene match: 6. The CDR3 covers 16 residues. CDR3 nucleotide sequence: TGTGCCACCAGCGTAACAGGGGGCAGTAACACCGGGGAGCTGTTTTTT. Translated, it gives CATSVTGGSNTGELFF.

The chain joins TRBV5-1 to TRBJ2-1; 11 bases are shared with TRBD2. V shed 0 bases and J 7 bases; nucleotides not matched to a gene: 6. Germline lookup yields CDR1 SGHRS and CDR2 YFSETQ. This CDR3 spans 16 amino acids. The CDR3: CASSLVASGGINEQFF. The CDR3 DNA reads TGCGCCAGCAGCTTGGTCGCTAGCGGGGGGATTAATGAGCAGTTCTTC.

This clone was picked up a small number of times. The V gene is TRBV11-3, the J gene TRBJ2-1; 9 bases map to TRBD2. The CDR3 is 16 amino acids. The V segment lost 4 bases and the J segment 5 bases; nucleotides outside the gene matches: 9. The germline gives CDR1 SGHNT, CDR2 YENEEA. This chain's CDR3 is CASSSTGLATNNEQFF. The CDR3 DNA is TGTGCCAGCAGCTCCACGGGACTAGCCACGAACAATGAGCAGTTCTTC.

This clone was found a few times. V and J are TRBV2 and TRBJ1-5; the D gene is possibly TRBD1 (6 bases). The germline CDR1 and CDR2 sequences are SNHLY and FYNNEI. The V gene lost 11 bases and the J gene lost 7 bases, with 15 bases spanning the gap. The CDR3 consists of 12 residues. The CDR3 nucleotides are TGTGCCGGGGGGGCAAGGCCCCAGCCCCAGCATTTT. Translated: CAGGARPQPQHF.

Details on this clone: One end of the junction fails to match germline, which may point to a read error. The CDR3 bases are TGTGCCATCAGTGGGTATTTCAGGGGGGTATCCTACAATGAGCAGTTCTTC. Translation: CAISGYFRGVSYNEQFF. This chain links TRBV6-8 with TRBJ2-1, with a tentative D call TRBD1 (7 bases). The CDR3 runs 17 residues. The germline V gene has CDR1 MNHGY and CDR2 SAAAGT.

At least ten counts were recorded for this clone. The chain combines TRBV7-1 with TRBJ1-1; TRBD1 is a possible D gene (6 bases). TRBV7-1 is recorded as an ORF, its role being uncertain. The CDR3 is made up of 15 amino acids. Trimming removed 5 bases at V and 1 base at J, with 14 bases between. Written as DNA, the CDR3 is TGTGCCAGCAGCCGCCTAGGGGGATCGAACACTGAAGCTTTCTTT. Its protein is CASSRLGGSNTEAFF.

This clone has only a few counts. This chain uses TRBV6-8 with TRBJ1-2; 8 bases are a match to TRBD1. The CDR3 contains 15 residues. Losses at the gene ends were 3 bases for V and 8 bases for J; bases not matched to a gene: 11. CDR1 is MNHGY and CDR2 is SAAAGT in the germline V gene. CDR3 protein: CASSYSDRVLGGYTF. In nucleotides, the CDR3 is TGTGCCAGCAGTTATTCGGACAGGGTGCTAGGAGGCTACACCTTC.

This clone was recorded many times. The V call is TRBV4-1, the J call TRBJ1-1; no clear D. V dropped 4 bases and J dropped 3 bases, with 15 bases sitting between them. Germline lookup yields CDR1 MGHRA and CDR2 YSYEKL. CDR3 size: 15 residues. CDR3 DNA sequence: TGCGCCAGCAGCCGGACCCCAGGTCGGGACACTGAAGCTTTCTTT. It yields the protein CASSRTPGRDTEAFF.

In its sample, this clone was seen a few times. Mismatch with germline at one junction end may stem from a read error. The chain joins TRBV6-8 to TRBJ2-7; D call uncertain. The CDR3 covers 15 residues. Germline CDR1 and CDR2: MNHGY and SAAAGT. CDR3 protein: CASSDSLPSFYEQYF. CDR3 DNA: TGTGCCAGCAGTGACTCGCTTCCTTCGTTTTACGAGCAGTACTTC.

This clone occurred a few times. V and J are TRBV6-7 and TRBJ2-1; D possibly uses TRBD1 or TRBD2 (5 bases each). TRBV6-7 is given ORF status, its function remaining uncertain. CDR3 length: 15 amino acids. Trimming cost V 5 bases and J 14 bases, with 25 bases left between them. The CDR3 sequence is CASSARQTASGYEFF. In nucleotides, the CDR3 is TGTGCCAGCAGTGCGAGACAGACGGCGAGCGGATACGAGTTCTTC.

This clone was seen more than once but under ten times. The chain employs TRBV6-8 and TRBJ1-2; D may be TRBD1 (5 bases). The V gene's germline CDR1 is MNHGY and CDR2 SAAAGT. The CDR3 consists of 14 residues. Trimming shortened V by 6 bases and J by 3 bases, and 14 bases separated the two germline ends. The CDR3 loop reads CASSLQEADYGYTF. The CDR3, as DNA: TGTGCCAGCAGCCTACAGGAGGCGGACTATGGCTACACCTTC.

This clone was detected ten times or more. The chain links TRBV11-3 to TRBJ2-4; TRBD2 matches at 9 bases. This CDR3 is built from 14 residues. Germline lookup yields CDR1 SGHNT and CDR2 YENEEA. Unmatched junction bases numbered 5, after V lost 3 bases and J lost 8 bases. The CDR3 DNA reads as TGTGCCAGCAGCTTGGTGCGGGGGGGCGACATTCAGTACTTC. Residues: CASSLVRGGDIQYF.

This clone was seen just once. The chain uses TRBV18 and TRBJ2-5; possibly TRBD1 for D (5 bases). The CDR3 has 15 residues. In germline, CDR1 is KGHSH, CDR2 LQKENI. V was cut by 0 bases and J by 3 bases, with 11 bases left in between. The CDR3 loop is CASSPPAGQKETQYF. CDR3 DNA: TGTGCCAGCTCACCACCGGCAGGACAAAAAGAGACCCAGTACTTC.

The chain couples TRBV28 to TRBJ2-3; 8 bases are a match to TRBD1. With V trimmed by 4 bases and J by 5 bases, 11 bases remained unmatched. The CDR3 loop spans 16 amino acids. Germline V lookup: CDR1 MDHEN, CDR2 SYDVKM. The CDR3, as DNA: TGTGCCAGCAGTTCTCCCGAGGACAGGGTGGGAGATACGCAGTATTTT. Encoded protein: CASSSPEDRVGDTQYF. The complete variable domain, with remaining parts taken from reference TRBV28 and TRBJ2-3, reads DVKVTQSSRYLVKRTGEKVFLECVQDMDHENMFWYRQDPGLGLRLIYFSYDVKMKEKGDIPEGYSVSREKKERFSLILESASTNQTSMYLCASSSPEDRVGDTQYFGPGTRLTVL.

A few counts support this clone. In nucleotides, the CDR3 is TGTGCCAGTAGTTATGGGCACGCCTCTGGAAACACCATATATTTT. Translated, it gives CASSYGHASGNTIYF. The V gene is TRBV19, the J gene TRBJ1-3, with D unresolved. V gave up 5 bases and J gave up 0 bases, with 11 bases separating them. The CDR3 consists of 15 residues. Germline lookup yields CDR1 LNHDA and CDR2 SQIVND (reference sequence).

This clone was seen more than once but under ten times. The gene calls are TRBV6-8 and TRBJ2-7; 10 bases line up with TRBD1. The ends lost 6 bases at V and 8 bases at J; junction bases unmatched: 10. The CDR3 contains 14 residues. Germline CDR1 is MNHGY and CDR2 is SAAAGT. The CDR3 DNA reads as TGTGCCAGCAGCCAGGGACAGGGGTGGAGGAAGCAGTACTTC. This codes for CASSQGQGWRKQYF.

The rearrangement uses TRBV18 and TRBJ2-1, with no clear D. The germline V gene has CDR1 KGHSH and CDR2 LQKENI. With 1 base removed from V and 2 bases from J, the gap between germline ends came to 9 bases. This CDR3 spans 15 amino acids. This CDR3 reads CASSPQRQTYNEQFF. CDR3 nucleotides: TGTGCCAGCTCACCACAGAGACAAACCTACAATGAGCAGTTCTTC.

This sequence joins TRBV10-2 and TRBJ2-7; a weak D match, TRBD2 (6 bases). V was shortened by 0 bases and J by 5 bases, with 20 bases between the two germline ends. The CDR3 extends over 17 amino acids. Germline V CDR1 and CDR2: WSHSY, SAAADI. The CDR3 DNA is TGCGCCAGCAGTGAGTCCCGCGCTAGATTAGCGGTCCACGAGCAGTACGTC. Translated: CASSESRARLAVHEQYV.

The chain is built from TRBV15 and TRBJ1-5; unclear D gene. The CDR3 contains 16 residues. Trimming cost V 0 bases and J 0 bases, with 9 bases left between them. CDR1 is LNHNV and CDR2 is YYDKDF in the germline V gene (reference sequence). This chain's CDR3 is CATSREYGPSNQPQHF. The DNA of the CDR3 is TGTGCCACCAGCAGAGAGTACGGGCCTAGCAATCAGCCCCAGCATTTT.

This clone came up a few times. This chain links TRBV28 with TRBJ1-1; 8 nucleotides agree with TRBD1. Looked up from germline, CDR1 is MDHEN and CDR2 is SYDVKM. This CDR3 is 20 amino acids long. With 2 bases clipped from V and 10 bases from J, the junction kept 27 bases outside the gene matches. The CDR3 nucleotides are TGTGCCAGCAGTTTAACGGGTTTCGTCGGGCTCTCAGGGGGCAAACAGACAGCTTTCTTT. Its protein is CASSLTGFVGLSGGKQTAFF.

The table lists this clone with a few counts. The chain joins TRBV6-8 to TRBJ1-1, with D possibly TRBD1 on 5 matching bases. The CDR3 extends over 13 amino acids. Germline-derived CDR1 and CDR2 are MNHGY and SAAAGT. V lost 7 bases, J lost 5 bases, and 14 bases lay in between. The CDR3, as DNA: TGTGCCAGCATGGCAGGGCCGGATACTGAAGCTTTCTTT. Translating it yields CASMAGPDTEAFF.

The genes are TRBV9 and TRBJ1-2; D call uncertain. The CDR3 length is 18 residues. V was cut by 0 bases and J by 1 base, with 19 bases left in between. Per the germline V gene, CDR1 is SGDLS and CDR2 is YYNGEE. The CDR3 spells CASSVVDLPSNVNYGYTF. The CDR3 DNA reads as TGTGCCAGCAGCGTAGTAGATTTGCCCTCAAATGTTAACTATGGCTACACCTTC.

There are a few counts of this clone. A junction boundary mismatches the germline segment, possibly from a read error. The genes are TRBV6-8 and TRBJ1-2; a weak D match, TRBD1 (5 bases). CDR1 is MNHGY, CDR2 SAAAGT, per germline. This CDR3 has 13 amino acids. CDR3 sequence: CAISYGGGDGYTF. CDR3 nucleotide sequence: TGTGCCATCAGTTACGGCGGGGGGGATGGCTACACCTTC.

This clone has ten or more counts. The chain combines TRBV11-3 with TRBJ1-1; 7 bases are a match to TRBD1. J lost 1 base, V lost 5 bases, and 4 bases had no gene match. Germline lookup yields CDR1 SGHNT and CDR2 YENEEA. The CDR3 runs 14 residues. For the CDR3, the DNA is TGTGCCAGCAGCGAACGGGACAGGAACACTGAAGCTTTCTTT. Protein: CASSERDRNTEAFF. The full variable domain, with the rest looked up from reference TRBV11-3 and TRBJ1-1, is EAGVVQSPRYKIIEKKQPVAFWCNPISGHNTLYWYLQNLGQGPELLIRYENEEAVDDSQLPKDRFSAERLKGVDSTLKIQPAELGDSAVYLCASSERDRNTEAFFGQGTRLTVV.

By share of the sample, this clone is medium-sized. This sequence joins TRBV9 and TRBJ2-5, with a tentative D call TRBD2 (6 bases). Germline CDR1 is SGDLS and CDR2 is YYNGEE. There are 14 residues in the CDR3. Trimming took off 0 bases at V and 1 base at J, with 7 bases between the two ends. The chain's CDR3 is CASSVGGAQETQYF. CDR3 nucleotide sequence: TGTGCCAGCAGCGTAGGCGGGGCCCAAGAGACCCAGTACTTC.

The V and J genes are TRBV18 and TRBJ2-1, with a possible D match to TRBD1 (5 bases). Germline V gene lookup returns CDR1 KGHSH and CDR2 LQKENI. The CDR3 spans 13 residues. Deletions cut 5 bases from V and 6 bases from J, with 11 bases between. This chain's CDR3 is CASSSLTANEQFF. CDR3 DNA sequence: TGTGCCAGCTCATCCCTGACAGCCAATGAGCAGTTCTTC.

The chain uses TRBV18 and TRBJ1-2, with D possibly matching TRBD1 (5 bases). V was trimmed by 2 bases and J by 4 bases, leaving 20 bases between them. Germline assignment: CDR1 KGHSH and CDR2 LQKENI. There are 17 residues in the CDR3. The CDR3 protein is CASSPRTGTFTAYGYTF. CDR3 nucleotide sequence: TGTGCCAGCTCACCAAGAACCGGGACCTTCACTGCCTATGGCTACACCTTC.

This clone was observed a few times. The chain uses TRBV12-5 and TRBJ2-7, with D tentatively TRBD1 (5 bases). This CDR3 spans 11 amino acids. CDR1 is LGHNT, CDR2 FRNRAP, per germline. CDR3 in amino acids: CASSQAYEQYV. Here the CDR3 DNA reads TGTGCCAGCTCACAGGCCTACGAGCAGTACGTC.

This clone has just a few counts. The gene calls are TRBV28 and TRBJ1-1, with D perhaps TRBD1 (5 bases). CDR1 MDHEN and CDR2 SYDVKM come from the germline V gene. Between the trimmed V and J ends, which lost 5 bases and 4 bases, there was a span of 11 bases. There are 13 residues in the CDR3. In DNA form, the CDR3 reads TGTGCCAGCAGTGTACGGAGGGGCACTGAAGCTTTCTTT. Translation gives CASSVRRGTEAFF.